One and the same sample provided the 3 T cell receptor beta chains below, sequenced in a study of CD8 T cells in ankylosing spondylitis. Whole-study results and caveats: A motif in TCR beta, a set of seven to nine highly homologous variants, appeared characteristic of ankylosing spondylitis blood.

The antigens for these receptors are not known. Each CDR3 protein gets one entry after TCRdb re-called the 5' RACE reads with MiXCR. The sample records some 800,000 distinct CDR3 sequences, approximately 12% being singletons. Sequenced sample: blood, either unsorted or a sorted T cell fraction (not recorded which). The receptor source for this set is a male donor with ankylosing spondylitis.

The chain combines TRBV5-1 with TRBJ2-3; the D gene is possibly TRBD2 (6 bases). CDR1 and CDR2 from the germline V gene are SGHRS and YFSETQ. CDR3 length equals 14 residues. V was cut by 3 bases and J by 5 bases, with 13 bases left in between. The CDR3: CASSSLASVDTQYF. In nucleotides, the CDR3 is TGCGCCAGCAGCTCTCTAGCGTCGGTAGATACGCAGTATTTT.

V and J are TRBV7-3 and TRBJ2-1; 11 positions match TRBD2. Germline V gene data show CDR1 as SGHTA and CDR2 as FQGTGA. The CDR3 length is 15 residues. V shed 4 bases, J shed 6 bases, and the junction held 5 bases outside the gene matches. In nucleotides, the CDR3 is TGTGCCAGCAGCTCCACTAGCGGGGGATCCAATGAGCAGTTCTTC. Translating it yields CASSSTSGGSNEQFF.

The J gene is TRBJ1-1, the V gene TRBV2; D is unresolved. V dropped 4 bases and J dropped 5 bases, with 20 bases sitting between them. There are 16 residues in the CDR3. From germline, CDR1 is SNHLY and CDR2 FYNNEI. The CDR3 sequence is CASSVRPAFRGTEAFF. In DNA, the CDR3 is TGTGCCAGCAGTGTCCGTCCCGCCTTCAGAGGAACTGAAGCTTTCTTT.